This record looks at one TCR beta chain sequence and its context. Terminally differentiated effector memory CD45RA+ cells were left out of the naive CD8 fraction, which was CD45RO-negative and positively selected for CCR7. Every donor, a Caucasian adult, lived in Nashville, Tennessee. The germline V gene has CDR1 MNHEY and CDR2 SMNVEV (reference sequence). The ends were cut back, 6 bases at V and 7 bases at J, with 13 bases in the middle. This CDR3 region has 13 residues. These data belong to a study of shared clonotypes between healthy human individuals. The protocol was immunoSEQ multiplex PCR, while the TCRdb copy is restricted to in-frame clones and leaves out a portion. The profile shows just over 2,000,000 clones, just under 95% of them singletons.

The V gene is TRBV27, the J gene TRBJ1-5; D gene ambiguous. The sequenced sample consisted of naive CD8+ T cells sorted from blood. The sequence was obtained from a man between 18 and 35 years old in good health. Here the CDR3 reads CASSPYLGQPQHF. DNA for the CDR3: TGTGCCAGCAGCCCCTACTTGGGGCAGCCCCAGCATTTT.